The 26 T cell receptor beta chains in this list originate from one sample, sequenced in a study of Ad26.COV2.S vaccination and SARS-CoV-2 variants. Generated by immunoSEQ multiplex PCR, the TCRdb table keeps only in-frame clones and is missing some. The table lists around 450,000 clones, roughly nine tenths of them singletons, with about 2.5% in the top ten. Treatment denoted: some 20 received Ad26.COV2.S at low or high dose, single or two shots; a few received placebo; per-sample allocation not given. Day 63 following the first vaccine or placebo injection was when the samples were taken. This material consisted of peripheral blood, taken in a trial of Ad26.COV2.S vaccine versus placebo. The receptors derive from a person between 18 and 59 years old who received the Ad26.COV2.S COVID-19 vaccine or a placebo.

This clone is a singleton in its sample. The genes are TRBV5-1 and TRBJ2-4; possibly TRBD2 for D (5 bases). The CDR3 is 15 residues long. Germline CDR1 reads SGHRS; CDR2 reads YFSETQ. Trimming removed 3 bases at V and 1 base at J, with 11 bases between. CDR3 DNA: TGCGCCAGCAGCTCCCTGGACTCGGCCAAAAACATTCAGTACTTC. Protein sequence: CASSSLDSAKNIQYF.

V gene TRBV12-3 or TRBV12-4 combines with J gene TRBJ2-5; D is ambiguous. With 7 bases removed from V and 5 bases from J, the gap between germline ends came to 14 bases. This CDR3 spans 13 amino acids. The CDR3 region has the DNA TGTGCCAGCACCCTCTCGCATCGCGAGACCCAGTACTTC. Its translation is CASTLSHRETQYF.

V usage is TRBV5-5 and J usage is TRBJ2-1; the match to TRBD1 covers 8 bases. From germline, CDR1 is SGHKS and CDR2 YYEKEE (reference sequence). CDR3 size: 16 residues. Trimming at V came to 3 bases and at J to 10 bases, leaving 15 bases not matched to a gene. The CDR3 DNA follows: TGTGCCAGCAGCTGGGGGGACAGGCGGATAGTAGGAGAGCAGTTCTTC. This encodes CASSWGDRRIVGEQFF.

The chain uses TRBV5-1 and TRBJ1-1; D not resolved. With 5 bases removed from V and 3 bases from J, the gap between germline ends came to 14 bases. Per germline, CDR1 SGHRS and CDR2 YFSETQ. There are 14 residues in the CDR3. For the CDR3, the DNA is TGCGCCAGCAGGGCAGGAGGGTCTGACACTGAAGCTTTCTTT. Amino acids: CASRAGGSDTEAFF.

This chain links TRBV19 with TRBJ1-2; D remains ambiguous. The V gene's germline CDR1 is LNHDA and CDR2 SQIVND (reference sequence). The ends were cut back, 1 base at V and 4 bases at J, with 10 bases in the middle. The CDR3 runs 14 residues. The DNA for the CDR3 is TGTGCCAGTAGTATAGGGCCAGGTTCCTATGGCTACACCTTC. It encodes CASSIGPGSYGYTF.

The chain is built from TRBV7-3 and TRBJ2-2; 9 bases align to TRBD2. There are 21 residues in the CDR3. Germline CDR1 SGHTA, CDR2 FQGTGA. Trimming removed 2 bases from V and 0 bases from J; junction bases left unmatched: 16. CDR3 bases: TGTGCCAGCAGCTTACCGGCTAGCGGGACCTACTCAGGCCCGAACACCGGGGAGCTGTTTTTT. This codes for CASSLPASGTYSGPNTGELFF.

The V call is TRBV30, the J call TRBJ2-3, with D perhaps matching TRBD1 or TRBD2 (5 bases each). V was clipped by 8 bases and J by 3 bases, with 21 bases between them. Germline CDR1 is GTSNPN and CDR2 is SVGIG (reference sequence). This CDR3 comprises 15 residues. The CDR3: CATTSGTGWTDTQYF. The CDR3 DNA is TGTGCCACTACCTCCGGGACGGGATGGACAGATACGCAGTATTTT.

In the case of this clone: Other DNA sequences in this specimen translate into the identical CDR3. The chain links TRBV2 to TRBJ1-1, with D uncertain. This CDR3 spans 13 amino acids. The germline V and J ends were trimmed by 3 bases and 4 bases, with 9 bases remaining between them. Germline loops: CDR1 SNHLY, CDR2 FYNNEI. The CDR3 region has the DNA TGTGCCAGCAGTGACAGAGAGAGCACTGAAGCTTTCTTT. It is translated as CASSDRESTEAFF.

The rearrangement uses TRBV4-3 and TRBJ2-2; either TRBD1 or TRBD2 may fit D (5 bases each). Germline V lookup: CDR1 LGHNA, CDR2 YSLEER. The length of the CDR3 is 16 residues. The V end lost 0 bases, the J end lost 1 base, and 9 bases lay between the germline ends. For the CDR3, the DNA is TGCGCCAGCAGCCAAGAATCGAGGGGGAACACCGGGGAGCTGTTTTTT. This codes for CASSQESRGNTGELFF.

The chain is built from TRBV15 and TRBJ1-2; D is possibly TRBD1 (6 bases). CDR1 is LNHNV, CDR2 YYDKDF, per germline (reference sequence). Trimming took 0 bases from V and 3 from J, leaving 11 bases between them. The CDR3 runs 15 residues. CDR3 loop: CATSRDLTGHYGYTF. CDR3 nucleotides: TGTGCCACCAGCAGAGATCTGACAGGCCACTATGGCTACACCTTC.

CDR3 in amino acids: CATSDFRGGGGPYNEQFF. CDR3 DNA sequence: TGTGCCACCAGTGATTTTAGGGGCGGAGGGGGACCATACAATGAGCAGTTCTTC. This chain joins TRBV24-1 and TRBJ2-1; D might be TRBD1 or TRBD2, each matching 6 bases. Germline V gene sequence: CDR1 KGHDR, CDR2 SFDVKD. V dropped 1 base and J dropped 4 bases, with 19 bases sitting between them. This CDR3 spans 18 amino acids.

The chain joins TRBV6-5 to TRBJ2-7, with 8 bases fitting TRBD1. The V and J ends lost 8 bases and 1 base, in that order; junction bases with no gene match: 7. CDR1 and CDR2 (germline): MNHEY, SVGAGI. This CDR3 comprises 14 residues. CDR3 sequence reads: CASGPGQGSYEQYV. The CDR3 DNA sequence: TGTGCCAGCGGTCCAGGACAGGGATCCTACGAGCAGTACGTC.

This clone is a singleton in its sample. The rearrangement links TRBV5-1 to TRBJ2-1; 10 bases map to TRBD2. Per the germline V gene, CDR1 is SGHRS and CDR2 is YFSETQ. There are 15 residues in the CDR3. The ends lost 0 bases at V and 8 bases at J; junction bases unmatched: 5. The DNA for the CDR3 is TGCGCCAGCAGCTTGGCACTAGCGGGGCCCGATGAGCAGTTCTTC. This gives the protein CASSLALAGPDEQFF.

The chain joins TRBV18 to TRBJ2-2, with D uncertain. The length of the CDR3 is 14 residues. Between the trimmed V and J ends, which lost 0 bases and 7 bases, there was a span of 9 bases. Germline-derived CDR1 and CDR2 are KGHSH and LQKENI. The CDR3 DNA sequence: TGTGCCAGCTCACCACCGAGTTTGGTCGGGGAGCTGTTTTTT. Translation: CASSPPSLVGELFF.

V and J are TRBV4-3 and TRBJ1-2; D unresolved. The CDR3 consists of 15 residues. CDR1 and CDR2 from the germline V gene are LGHNA and YSLEER. The ends were cut back, 0 bases at V and 8 bases at J, with 16 bases in the middle. CDR3 bases: TGCGCCAGCAGCCAAGATCCCAACATAGGAGGGGGCTACACCTTC. Its protein is CASSQDPNIGGGYTF.

The rearrangement joins TRBV28 to TRBJ1-1; unclear D gene. The V gene lost 5 bases and the J gene lost 8 bases, with 24 bases spanning the gap. The CDR3 extends over 16 amino acids. CDR1 MDHEN and CDR2 SYDVKM come from the germline V gene. The CDR3 nucleotides read TGTGCCAGCAGTCAAGGTGGATTTGCCCCGGACCCCGAAGCTTTCTTT. Translation gives CASSQGGFAPDPEAFF.

The chain links TRBV7-3 to TRBJ1-6; D is possibly TRBD1 (6 bases). CDR1 is SGHTA, CDR2 FQGTGA, per germline. Trimming removed 5 bases from V and 6 bases from J, with 14 bases in between. The CDR3 consists of 15 residues. CDR3 nucleotides: TGTGCCAGCAGCGTAGGGGGGGAGATTAATTCACCCCTCCACTTT. This codes for CASSVGGEINSPLHF.

The chain employs TRBV7-3 and TRBJ2-1; D not certain. CDR3 length: 19 residues. The germline CDR1 and CDR2 sequences are SGHTA and FQGTGA. The V end lost 2 bases, the J end lost 3 bases, and 23 bases lay between the germline ends. The DNA for the CDR3 is TGTGCCAGCAGCTTACGGCCTCCAGTTAGCTCCCCCGTCTACAATGAGCAGTTCTTC. Residues: CASSLRPPVSSPVYNEQFF.

The gene calls are TRBV5-5 and TRBJ1-1; perhaps TRBD1 as D (6 bases). Germline assignment: CDR1 SGHKS and CDR2 YYEKEE (reference sequence). This CDR3 is built from 14 residues. The V and J ends lost 1 base and 6 bases respectively, with 13 bases between them. This CDR3 reads CASSLQQGGPEAFF. The CDR3 DNA follows: TGTGCCAGCAGCTTGCAACAGGGAGGTCCTGAAGCTTTCTTT.

The chain links TRBV28 to TRBJ2-3; no firm D call. The ends were cut back, 4 bases at V and 3 bases at J, with 17 bases in the middle. Germline values: CDR1 MDHEN, CDR2 SYDVKM. The CDR3 is 16 residues long. DNA of the CDR3: TGTGCCAGCAGTTCCTACAGCACTATTAGGACAGATACGCAGTATTTT. Translated, it gives CASSSYSTIRTDTQYF.

The V and J genes are TRBV7-3 and TRBJ2-1; 13 bases match TRBD2. In germline, CDR1 is SGHTA, CDR2 FQGTGA. V was clipped by 4 bases and J by 7 bases; unmatched bases: 7. This CDR3 has 16 amino acids. The CDR3 bases are TGTGCCAGCAGCTACACTAGCGGGGGGGCCGAAAATGAGCAGTTCTTC. This translates into CASSYTSGGAENEQFF.

CDR3 bases: TGTGCCAGCAGCCATATGACAGGACTTAACACCGGGGAGCTGTTTTTT. Protein: CASSHMTGLNTGELFF. The chain combines TRBV3-1 (or the pseudogene TRBV3-2) with TRBJ2-2; tentative D call: TRBD1 (6 bases). The germline V gene has CDR1 LGHDT and CDR2 YNNKEL (reference sequence). Trimming took 3 bases from V and 2 from J, leaving 13 bases between them. There are 16 residues in the CDR3.

This chain uses TRBV19 with TRBJ1-2, with TRBD1 as a possible D gene (6 bases). Germline V gives CDR1 LNHDA, CDR2 SQIVND (reference sequence). The CDR3 is 14 amino acids. Trimming pared 8 bases from V and 7 bases from J, leaving 20 bases between. The CDR3 reads CASSTGYRAGGYTF. CDR3 DNA sequence: TGTGCCAGTTCGACAGGTTACAGAGCCGGTGGCTACACCTTC.

V and J are TRBV6-5 and TRBJ1-6; D is undetermined. The CDR3 runs to 12 residues. V lost 7 bases and J 5 bases, leaving 6 bases between the germline ends. Looked up from germline, CDR1 is MNHEY and CDR2 is SVGAGI. CDR3 sequence: CASTRDNSPLHF. CDR3 DNA sequence: TGTGCCAGCACGAGGGATAATTCACCCCTCCACTTT.

The chain combines TRBV7-2 with TRBJ1-1, with a tentative D call TRBD1 (6 bases). The germline V and J ends were trimmed by 4 bases and 1 base, with 13 bases remaining between them. The CDR3 has 15 residues. Germline assignment: CDR1 SGHTA and CDR2 FQGNSA. The CDR3 coding sequence is TGTGCCAGCAGCTCTCAGGGGACCCAGAACACTGAAGCTTTCTTT. Amino acid sequence: CASSSQGTQNTEAFF.

The chain combines TRBV28 with TRBJ2-1, with D possibly matching TRBD1 (6 bases). The CDR3 extends over 15 amino acids. V shed 2 bases and J shed 7 bases, with 15 bases lying between them. Germline loops: CDR1 MDHEN, CDR2 SYDVKM. This CDR3 is CASSLGGRARNEQFF. The CDR3 region has the DNA TGTGCCAGCAGTTTAGGGGGCAGGGCGAGAAATGAGCAGTTCTTC.